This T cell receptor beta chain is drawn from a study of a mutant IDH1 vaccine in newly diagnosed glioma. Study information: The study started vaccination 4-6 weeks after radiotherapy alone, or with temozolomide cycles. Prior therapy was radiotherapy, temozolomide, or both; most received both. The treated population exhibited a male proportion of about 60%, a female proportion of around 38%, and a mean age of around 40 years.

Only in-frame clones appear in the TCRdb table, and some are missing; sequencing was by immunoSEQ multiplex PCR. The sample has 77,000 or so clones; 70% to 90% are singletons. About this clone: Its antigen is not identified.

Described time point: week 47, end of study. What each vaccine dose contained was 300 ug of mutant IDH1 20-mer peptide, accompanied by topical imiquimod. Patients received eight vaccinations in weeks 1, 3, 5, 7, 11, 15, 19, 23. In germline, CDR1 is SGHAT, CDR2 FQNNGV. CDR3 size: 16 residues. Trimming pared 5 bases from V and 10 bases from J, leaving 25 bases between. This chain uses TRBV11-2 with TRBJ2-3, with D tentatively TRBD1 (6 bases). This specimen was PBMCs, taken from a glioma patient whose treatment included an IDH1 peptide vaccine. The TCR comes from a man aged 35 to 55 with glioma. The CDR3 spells CASSPTPLQGPESQYF. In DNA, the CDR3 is TGTGCCAGCAGCCCAACCCCCCTACAGGGCCCGGAATCGCAGTATTTT.